This T cell receptor (beta chain) was observed in a study of human T cells and chemical hapten exposure. Study-level results: Patch test score showed a positive correlation with PT1 expanded TCR counts.

Trimming stripped 6 bases from V and 0 bases from J, with 12 bases between. Germline V gives CDR1 MDHEN, CDR2 SYDVKM. The CDR3 runs 14 residues. Time point in this sample: pre-sensitization, week 0. Sample treatment: therapeutic diphenylcyclopropenone sensitization with weekly scalp DPC. TCRdb re-called the RACE reads with MiXCR, one entry per CDR3 protein. The sample yields around 300,000 distinct CDR3 sequences, roughly 7.7% seen once. This clonotype was detected many times. Antigen unknown. This TCR was sampled from a man younger than 30 with alopecia areata. Some clones in this sample may be carry-over from other donors' samples. The chain recombines TRBV28 with TRBJ2-7; D is unclear. Here the sequenced sample was whole blood, taken in connection with sensitization to the hapten diphenylcyclopropenone (DPC). The CDR3, as DNA: TGTGCCAGCAGAAGAAGTACCTTCTCCTACGAGCAGTACTTC. Protein product: CASRRSTFSYEQYF.